The 20 T cell receptor beta chains below all came from one sample that was sequenced in a study of T cell responses to AZD1222 COVID-19 vaccine. Clones were read by immunoSEQ multiplex PCR, and TCRdb kept only the in-frame ones, dropping some. This table holds tens of thousands of clones, around 86% found once. Here the sequenced sample was peripheral blood, taken on day 0 of AZD1222 vaccination. The receptor set was obtained from an adult in good health.

The chain carries TRBV24-1 and TRBJ2-1; 9 nucleotides align to TRBD2. Trimming took 4 bases from V and 4 from J; bases not matched to a gene: 7. This CDR3 has 16 residues. In germline, CDR1 is KGHDR, CDR2 SFDVKD. The CDR3 DNA follows: TGTGCCACCAGTGACTCGGGACTAGCCCCTTACAATGAGCAGTTCTTC. It is translated as CATSDSGLAPYNEQFF.

The genes are TRBV6-2 or TRBV6-3 and TRBJ2-7, with a possible D match to TRBD2 (5 bases). Trimming shortened V by 6 bases and J by 3 bases, and 15 bases separated the two germline ends. The V gene's germline CDR1 is MNHEY and CDR2 SVGEGT. CDR3 size: 14 residues. CDR3 loop: CASSPRVRDYEQYF. The CDR3 DNA sequence: TGTGCCAGCAGCCCTCGTGTGAGGGACTACGAGCAGTACTTC.

The chain employs TRBV7-9 and TRBJ2-5, with 7 bases fitting TRBD2. The CDR3 length is 12 residues. V trimming: 8 bases; J trimming: 5 bases; junction bases outside the gene matches: 5. Germline V CDR1 and CDR2: SEHNR, FQNEAQ (reference sequence). The CDR3 DNA reads as TGTGCCAGCGTGCGGGAGAGGGAGACCCAGTACTTC. This translates into CASVRERETQYF. Based on the CDR3 plus reference TRBV7-9 and TRBJ2-5, the full variable domain is DTGVSQNPRHKITKRGQNVTFRCDPISEHNRLYWYRQTLGQGPEFLTYFQNEAQLEKSRLLSDRFSAERPKGSFSTLEIQRTEQGDSAMYLCASVRERETQYFGPGTRLLVL.

This chain joins TRBV18 and TRBJ1-5; tentative D call: TRBD1 (5 bases). The germline V gene encodes CDR1 KGHSH and CDR2 LQKENI. The CDR3 length is 16 residues. V was cut by 4 bases and J by 0 bases, with 13 bases left in between. The CDR3 region is CASSLSGTNSNQPQHF. Here the CDR3 DNA reads TGTGCCAGCTCACTCTCAGGGACCAATAGCAATCAGCCCCAGCATTTT.

The chain recombines TRBV7-8 with TRBJ2-3; perhaps TRBD2 as D (5 bases). The germline V and J ends were trimmed by 1 base and 0 bases, with 11 bases remaining between them. CDR3 length equals 16 residues. From germline, CDR1 is SGHVS and CDR2 FQNEAQ. CDR3 in amino acids: CASSLGLASSTDTQYF. In DNA form, the CDR3 reads TGTGCCAGCAGCTTAGGTCTAGCCTCCAGCACAGATACGCAGTATTTT. The full variable domain, its missing parts supplied by reference TRBV7-8 and TRBJ2-3, is GAGVSQSPRYKVAKRGQDVALRCDPISGHVSLFWYQQALGQGPEFLTYFQNEAQLDKSGLPSDRFFAERPEGSVSTLKIQRTQQEDSAVYLCASSLGLASSTDTQYFGPGTRLTVL.

This clone is medium-sized. The V call is TRBV5-4, the J call TRBJ2-7, with 7 nucleotides matching TRBD1. Germline V gene lookup returns CDR1 SGHNT and CDR2 YYREEE (reference sequence). V trimming: 0 bases; J trimming: 3 bases; junction bases outside the gene matches: 9. The CDR3 is 16 amino acids. The chain's CDR3 is CASSLATGIQHYEQYF. The CDR3 nucleotides are TGTGCCAGCAGCTTGGCGACAGGGATCCAGCACTACGAGCAGTACTTC.

This clone was recorded only once. The V call is TRBV7-6, the J call TRBJ2-7; D is possibly TRBD2 (7 bases). The V end lost 2 bases, the J end lost 7 bases, and 27 bases lay between the germline ends. CDR3 size: 18 residues. Germline values: CDR1 SGHVS, CDR2 FNYEAQ. The chain's CDR3 is CASSLRAPGGWETGEQYF. CDR3 sequence (DNA): TGTGCCAGCAGCTTAAGGGCCCCGGGGGGCTGGGAGACGGGTGAGCAGTACTTC.

The chain employs TRBV6-5 and TRBJ1-1; D not resolved. The length of the CDR3 is 12 residues. Trimming stripped 2 bases from V and 3 bases from J, with 4 bases between. The V gene's germline CDR1 is MNHEY and CDR2 SVGAGI. The CDR3 loop reads CASSYGDTEAFF. CDR3 in DNA: TGTGCCAGCAGTTACGGAGACACTGAAGCTTTCTTT.

The CDR3 protein is CASSSLQGGTEAFF. CDR3 coding DNA: TGTGCCAGCAGTTCATTACAGGGAGGGACTGAAGCTTTCTTT. The V call is TRBV27, the J call TRBJ1-1; a possible D gene is TRBD1 (6 bases). V was trimmed by 4 bases and J by 5 bases, leaving 14 bases between them. In germline, CDR1 is MNHEY, CDR2 SMNVEV (reference sequence). The CDR3 is 14 amino acids.

The genes are TRBV6-2 or TRBV6-3 and TRBJ2-7, with D tentatively TRBD1 (5 bases). Between the trimmed V and J ends, which lost 4 bases and 3 bases, there was a span of 19 bases. CDR1 is MNHEY and CDR2 is SVGEGT in the germline V gene. The CDR3 spans 16 residues. CDR3 amino acids: CASSSVTPGMGYEQYF. The CDR3 bases are TGTGCCAGCAGTTCCGTGACCCCAGGGATGGGCTACGAGCAGTACTTC.

CDR3 sequence: CASSEGGWGGSQPQHF. In DNA form, the CDR3 reads TGTGCCAGCAGTGAAGGGGGTTGGGGGGGGAGTCAGCCCCAGCATTTT. The chain links TRBV6-1 to TRBJ1-5; the D gene is possibly TRBD1 (5 bases). The CDR3 has 16 amino acids. Germline CDR1 reads MNHNS; CDR2 reads SASEGT. V gave up 1 base and J gave up 6 bases, with 16 bases separating them.

The chain couples TRBV11-2 to TRBJ2-1; 7 bases match TRBD2. Germline V gene sequence: CDR1 SGHAT, CDR2 FQNNGV. Unmatched junction bases numbered 11, after V lost 3 bases and J lost 9 bases. This CDR3 comprises 15 residues. The CDR3: CASSFRGSSPREQFF. CDR3 DNA sequence: TGTGCCAGCAGCTTCCGCGGGAGTAGCCCGCGTGAGCAGTTCTTC. The whole variable domain, filled in from reference TRBV11-2 and TRBJ2-1, reads EAGVAQSPRYKIIEKRQSVAFWCNPISGHATLYWYQQILGQGPKLLIQFQNNGVVDDSQLPKDRFSAERLKGVDSTLKIQPAKLEDSAVYLCASSFRGSSPREQFFGPGTRLTVL.

The gene calls are TRBV5-6 and TRBJ1-2, with D hard to call. This CDR3 region has 12 residues. V lost 0 bases, J lost 4 bases, and 4 bases lay in between. Germline V gene lookup returns CDR1 SGHDT and CDR2 YYEEEE. DNA of the CDR3: TGTGCCAGCAGCTTGGGCAGCTATGGCTACACCTTC. Residues: CASSLGSYGYTF.

CDR3 protein: CASSRTQGAVYEQYF. CDR3 DNA: TGCGCCAGCAGCCGGACACAGGGGGCGGTCTACGAGCAGTACTTC. J is TRBJ2-7 and V is TRBV5-1; 9 positions agree with TRBD1. Germline V gene lookup returns CDR1 SGHRS and CDR2 YFSETQ. This CDR3 has 15 residues. The ends lost 4 bases at V and 3 bases at J; junction bases unmatched: 8.

The chain employs TRBV6-5 and TRBJ2-7; 8 bases match TRBD1. This CDR3 is built from 14 residues. V was clipped by 6 bases and J by 6 bases; unmatched bases: 10. Germline V CDR1 and CDR2: MNHEY, SVGAGI. The CDR3 spells CASRPPGQATEQYF. The CDR3 DNA follows: TGTGCCAGCAGACCGCCGGGACAGGCCACCGAGCAGTACTTC.

This clone was seen a single time. The chain joins TRBV19 to TRBJ2-1, with 9 bases matching TRBD2. Trimming at V came to 5 bases and at J to 3 bases, leaving 8 bases not matched to a gene. Germline V CDR1 and CDR2: LNHDA, SQIVND (reference sequence). This CDR3 has 16 amino acids. CDR3 region: CASSGGTSSLYNEQFF. The CDR3, as DNA: TGTGCCAGTAGTGGTGGGACTAGCTCTCTCTACAATGAGCAGTTCTTC.

The CDR3 protein is CATSDPRQAGYEQYF. The DNA of the CDR3 is TGTGCCACCAGTGATCCCCGACAGGCCGGCTACGAGCAGTACTTC. The genes are TRBV24-1 and TRBJ2-7; weak D call: TRBD1 (6 bases). Trimming removed 3 bases from V and 3 bases from J, with 14 bases in between. Germline V gives CDR1 KGHDR, CDR2 SFDVKD. The CDR3 spans 15 residues.

This clone was counted a few times. The gene calls are TRBV15 and TRBJ2-5; TRBD2 might be the D (5 bases). This CDR3 is built from 13 residues. The germline CDR1 and CDR2 sequences are LNHNV and YYDKDF (reference sequence). V lost 0 bases and J lost 5, with 7 bases in between. The CDR3 loop reads CATSRDPGETQYF. DNA for the CDR3: TGTGCCACCAGCAGAGATCCGGGGGAGACCCAGTACTTC.

Only a few counts were recorded for this clone. The J gene is TRBJ2-2, the V gene TRBV5-5; D is uncertain. CDR3 length equals 16 residues. Germline V gives CDR1 SGHKS, CDR2 YYEKEE (reference sequence). The V end was cut by 0 bases, the J end by 1 base, with 10 bases between. CDR3 sequence (DNA): TGTGCCAGCAGCTTGGACGTTATCCGGAACACCGGGGAGCTGTTTTTT. The encoded protein is CASSLDVIRNTGELFF. Looking up the rest from reference TRBV5-5 and TRBJ2-2 gives the full variable domain: DAGVTQSPTHLIKTRGQQVTLRCSPISGHKSVSWYQQVLGQGPQFIFQYYEKEERGRGNFPDRFSARQFPNYSSELNVNALLLGDSALYLCASSLDVIRNTGELFFGEGSRLTVL.

This chain links TRBV3-1 (or the pseudogene TRBV3-2) with TRBJ1-1; no reliable D call. The CDR3 is 13 residues long. Trimming took 4 bases from V and 7 from J, leaving 13 bases between them. CDR1 LGHDT and CDR2 YNNKEL come from the germline V gene (reference sequence). The CDR3 DNA is TGTGCCAGCAGCCTGACGGCACGAGATGAAGCTTTCTTT. Protein sequence: CASSLTARDEAFF.